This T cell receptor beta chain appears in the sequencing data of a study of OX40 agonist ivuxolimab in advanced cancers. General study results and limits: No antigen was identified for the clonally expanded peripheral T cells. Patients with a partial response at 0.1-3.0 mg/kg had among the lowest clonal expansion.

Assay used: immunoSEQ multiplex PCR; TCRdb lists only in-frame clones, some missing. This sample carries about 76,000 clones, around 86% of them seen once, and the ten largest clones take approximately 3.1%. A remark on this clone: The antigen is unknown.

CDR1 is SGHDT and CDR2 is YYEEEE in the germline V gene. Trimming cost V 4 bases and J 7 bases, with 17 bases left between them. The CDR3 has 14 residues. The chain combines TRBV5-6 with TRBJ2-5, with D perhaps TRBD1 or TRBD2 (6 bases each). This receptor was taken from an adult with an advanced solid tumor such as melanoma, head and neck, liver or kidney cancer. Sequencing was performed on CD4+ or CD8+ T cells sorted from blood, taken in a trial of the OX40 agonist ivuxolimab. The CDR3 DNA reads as TGTGCCAGCAGCGGGGGGCTGGGTGATGGGACCCAGTACTTC. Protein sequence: CASSGGLGDGTQYF.